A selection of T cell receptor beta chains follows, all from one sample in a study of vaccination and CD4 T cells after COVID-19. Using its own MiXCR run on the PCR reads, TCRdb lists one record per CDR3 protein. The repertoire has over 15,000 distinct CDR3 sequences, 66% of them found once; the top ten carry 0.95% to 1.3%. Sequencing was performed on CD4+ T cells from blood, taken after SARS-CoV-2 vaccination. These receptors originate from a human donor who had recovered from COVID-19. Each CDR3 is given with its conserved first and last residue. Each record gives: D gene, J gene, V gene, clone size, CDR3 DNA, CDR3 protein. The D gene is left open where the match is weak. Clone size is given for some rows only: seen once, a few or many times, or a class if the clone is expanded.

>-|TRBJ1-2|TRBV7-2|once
TGTGCCAGCAGCTTGGCCCAGGGGAGTGGCTACACCTTC
CASSLAQGSGYTF
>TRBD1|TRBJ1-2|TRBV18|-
TGTGCCAGCTCACCCGAACAGGGGGCGAACTATGGCTACACCTTC
CASSPEQGANYGYTF
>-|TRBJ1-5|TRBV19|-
TGTGCCAGTAGTATTGGGGGGCGCAATCAGCCCCAGCATTTT
CASSIGGRNQPQHF
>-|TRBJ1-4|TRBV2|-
TGTGCCAGCAGTGAAATCCGTACTAATGAAAAACTGTTTTTT
CASSEIRTNEKLFF
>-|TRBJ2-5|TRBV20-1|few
TGCAGTGCTAGGGCTCTGGCGGAGCGAGAGACCCAGTACTTC
CSARALAERETQYF
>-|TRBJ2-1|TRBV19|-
TGTGCCAGTAGTAGTGGCAGGGGCAATGAGCAGTTCTTC
CASSSGRGNEQFF
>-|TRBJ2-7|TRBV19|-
TGTGCCAGTACCTCTTTACTAGGAGGCGAGCAGTACTTC
CASTSLLGGEQYF
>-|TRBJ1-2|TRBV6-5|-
TGTGCCAGCAGTTACGTTCGGTGGGGGGGATATGGCTACACCTTC
CASSYVRWGGYGYTF
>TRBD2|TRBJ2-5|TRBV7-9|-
TGTGCCAGCAGCACATATCGACTAATGAGGACTAGCGGGAGGGCTTGGGGAGAGACCCAGTACTTC
CASSTYRLMRTSGRAWGETQYF
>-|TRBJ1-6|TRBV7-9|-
TGTGCCAGCAGCTCCCCCAGGGAGAATAATTCACCCCTCCACTTT
CASSSPRENNSPLHF
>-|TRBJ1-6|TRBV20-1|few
TGCAGTGCTAGCATAACAACACGGAATTCACCCCTCCACTTT
CSASITTRNSPLHF
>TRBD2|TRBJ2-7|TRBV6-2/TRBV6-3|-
TGTGCCAGCAGTTACTTGCTAGCGGGAGTGGGGGAGCAGTACTTC
CASSYLLAGVGEQYF
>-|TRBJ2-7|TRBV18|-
TGTGCCAGCTCACCTCTCAGCCAGGGCTCCTACGAGCAGTACTTC
CASSPLSQGSYEQYF
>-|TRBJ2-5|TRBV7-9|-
TGTGCCAGCAGCTTTTACGAAAGCGGGGAGACCCAGTACTTC
CASSFYESGETQYF
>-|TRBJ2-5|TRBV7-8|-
TGTGCCACCCGAAGAGAGACCCAGTACTTC
CATRRETQYF
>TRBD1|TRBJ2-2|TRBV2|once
TGTGCCAGCAGGCAAGACAGGGGTAACACCGGGGAGCTGTTTTTT
CASRQDRGNTGELFF
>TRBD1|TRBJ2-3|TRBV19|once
TGTGCCAGTAGCATCCAGACAGGGGGAAGCACAGATACGCAGTATTTT
CASSIQTGGSTDTQYF
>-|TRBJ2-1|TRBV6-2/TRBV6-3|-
TGTGCCAGCAGGCCTACGAGGCTCAGACTCGGCGTCAATGAGCAGTTCTTC
CASRPTRLRLGVNEQFF
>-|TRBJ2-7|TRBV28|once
TGTGCCAGCAGGGTAATTTCCGGGACTTACTACGAGCAGTACTTC
CASRVISGTYYEQYF
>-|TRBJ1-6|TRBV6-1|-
TGTGCCAGCAGACTACAGGGAATAAGTTCACCCCTCCACTTT
CASRLQGISSPLHF
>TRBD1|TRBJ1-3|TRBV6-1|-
TGTGCCAGCAGTGGCTGGGACAGGGAAGGAAACACCATATATTTT
CASSGWDREGNTIYF
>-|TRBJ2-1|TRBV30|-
TGTGCCTGGAGTCCCCCAGGGGGGGGTTTGGATGAGCAGTTCTTC
CAWSPPGGGLDEQFF
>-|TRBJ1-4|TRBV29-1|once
TGCAGCGTTGGGGGGCCTAATGAAAAACTGTTTTTT
CSVGGPNEKLFF
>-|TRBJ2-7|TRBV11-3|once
TGTGCCAGCCGCTTTTACGGGAAGCAGTACTTC
CASRFYGKQYF
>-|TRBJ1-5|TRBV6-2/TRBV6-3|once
TGTGCCAGCAGTTACTCGACTCGGAATCAGCCCCAGCATTTT
CASSYSTRNQPQHF
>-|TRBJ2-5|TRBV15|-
TGTGCCACCAGCAGAGATCGAGGGACCCAGTACTTC
CATSRDRGTQYF
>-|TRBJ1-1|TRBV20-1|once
TGCAGTGCTAGCCAAACGACAGCCCGCCCGGGCTTT
CSASQTTARPGF
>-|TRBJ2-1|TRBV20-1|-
TGCAGTGCTAGAGTGCGGGTGGCAAATGAGCAGTTCTTC
CSARVRVANEQFF
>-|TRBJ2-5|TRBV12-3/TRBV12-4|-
TGTGCCAGCAGTTTGGCGAGGGGAGAGACCCAGTACTTC
CASSLARGETQYF
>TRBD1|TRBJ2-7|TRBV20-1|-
TGCAGTGCTGACAGGGCCTACGAGCAGTACTTC
CSADRAYEQYF
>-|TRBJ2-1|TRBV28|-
TGTGCCAGCAGCCCAAGGGGGGTCCAGTTCTTC
CASSPRGVQFF
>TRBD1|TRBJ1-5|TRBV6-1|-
TGTGCCAGCAGTGAAGAGGGGACAGGGTATCAGCCCCAGCATTTT
CASSEEGTGYQPQHF
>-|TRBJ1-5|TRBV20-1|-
TGCAGTGCTAGAGATTTGGGGGCGGGCAATCAGCCCCAGCATTTT
CSARDLGAGNQPQHF
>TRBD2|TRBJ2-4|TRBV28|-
TGTGCCAGCAATTCCGGGAGGGTGGACCTAGCCAAAAACATTCAGTACTTC
CASNSGRVDLAKNIQYF
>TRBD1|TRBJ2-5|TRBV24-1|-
TGTGCCACCAGTGAACCTCGGACAGGGGTTGCGGAGACCCAGTACTTC
CATSEPRTGVAETQYF
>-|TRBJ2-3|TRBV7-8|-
TGTGCCAGCAGAAACCAGGGTCCCACAGATACGCAGTATTTT
CASRNQGPTDTQYF
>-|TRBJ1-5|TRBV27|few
TGTGCCAGCAGTTTATCCCGGACCCAGCCCCAGCATTTT
CASSLSRTQPQHF
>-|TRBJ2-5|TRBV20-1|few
TGCAGTGCTAGAAGGGCGCGCAGGGAGACCCAGTACTTC
CSARRARRETQYF
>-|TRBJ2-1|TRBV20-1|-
TGCAGTGCCATAAGACTAGGTACTTACAATGAGCAGTTCTTC
CSAIRLGTYNEQFF
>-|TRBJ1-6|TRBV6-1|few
TGTGCCAGCAGCCCGGGGGCGAAATATAATTCACCCCTCCACTTT
CASSPGAKYNSPLHF